The clone carrying this T cell receptor beta chain was detected a few times. Antigen unknown. For the second PCR, which ran for roughly 7 to 11 cycles, a sample-barcoded 5' primer and a J-beta primer mix were used. One entry per CDR3 protein results from TCRdb running MiXCR on the 5' RACE reads. The repertoire includes fewer than 2 million distinct CDR3 sequences, 35% to 50% of them detected once, and approximately 22% sits in the top ten. The data are from a study of blood T cells in healthy people across ages. General study findings and limits: Versus aged donors, long-lived donors had higher diversity and more naive CD4+ cells.

The V gene's germline CDR1 is SGHVS and CDR2 FQNEAQ. V was clipped by 5 bases and J by 2 bases; unmatched bases: 11. CDR3 size: 17 residues. Sequenced input: blood. J is TRBJ2-3 and V is TRBV7-8; 9 positions match TRBD2. This TCR was sampled from a human donor in good health. Here the CDR3 DNA reads TGTGCCAGCAGCCCGTTCGGAAGCGGGGGGATCACAGATACGCAGTATTTT. Translating gives CASSPFGSGGITDTQYF.